This TCR beta chain appears in the sequencing data of a study of control samples from healthy donors and cancer patients. Using immunoSEQ multiplex PCR, the repertoire was profiled, and TCRdb retains in-frame clones only, with some absent. The sample holds some 120,000 clones, around 90% seen once. Germline assignment: CDR1 SNHLY and CDR2 FYNNEI. CDR3 length: 12 residues. The V and J ends lost 11 bases and 0 bases respectively, with 10 bases between them. The rearrangement uses TRBV2 and TRBJ1-1; no definite D call. Sequenced material: blood. The TCR comes from a man aged 18 to 30 in good health. CDR3 sequence (DNA): TGTGCCGGGATAACTTTGAACACTGAAGCTTTCTTT. Protein product: CAGITLNTEAFF. Full variable domain (remainder filled in from reference TRBV2 and TRBJ1-1): EPEVTQTPSHQVTQMGQEVILRCVPISNHLYFYWYRQILGQKVEFLVSFYNNEISEKSEIFDDQFSVERPDGSNFTLKIRSTKLEDSAMYFCAGITLNTEAFFGQGTRLTVV.